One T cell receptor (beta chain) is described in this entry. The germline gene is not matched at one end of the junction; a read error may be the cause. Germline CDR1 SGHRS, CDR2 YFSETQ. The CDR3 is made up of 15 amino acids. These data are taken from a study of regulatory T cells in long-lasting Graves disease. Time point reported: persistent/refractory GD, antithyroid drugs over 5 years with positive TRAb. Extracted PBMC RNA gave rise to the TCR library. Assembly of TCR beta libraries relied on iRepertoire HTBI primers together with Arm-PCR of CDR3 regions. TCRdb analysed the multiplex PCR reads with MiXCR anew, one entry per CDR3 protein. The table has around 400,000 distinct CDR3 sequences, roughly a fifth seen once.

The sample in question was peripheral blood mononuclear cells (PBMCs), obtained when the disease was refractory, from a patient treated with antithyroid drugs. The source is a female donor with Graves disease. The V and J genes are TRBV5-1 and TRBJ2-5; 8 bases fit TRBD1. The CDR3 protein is CASSYFQDRAETQYF. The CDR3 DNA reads TGTGCCAGCAGCTACTTTCAGGACAGGGCAGAGACCCAGTACTTC.